Here is one T cell receptor (beta chain) with its context. Antigen: not known. This record comes from a study of pediatric ulcerative colitis. CDR1 and CDR2 from the germline V gene are MNHEY and SVGAGI. The CDR3 is 13 residues long. Trimming left V 1 base short and J 3 bases short, with 7 bases between. The rectum was sampled with one to two pinch biopsies at colonoscopy. Study findings and constraints: Clonal expansions reduced rectal repertoire diversity in acute severe colitis. All ulcerative colitis patients, but no controls, carried two rectal clonotypes. Substantially fewer templates came from a couple of patients' blood samples.

Clones were read by immunoSEQ multiplex PCR, and TCRdb kept only the in-frame ones, dropping some. The top ten hold 0.9% to 1.2% of the sample, which has 30,000 to 40,000 clones, 80% to 90% seen once. Sequencing was done on a sample of gut tissue. The receptor was derived from a boy between 5 and 17 years old with mild ulcerative colitis. V is TRBV6-5 and J is TRBJ2-7; possible D gene TRBD1, 5 bases. CDR3 nucleotides: TGTGCCAGCAGTTACTTCCAGGGCTACGAGCAGTACTTC. Protein sequence: CASSYFQGYEQYF.